Shown below are 15 T cell receptor beta chains from a single sample sequenced in a study of regulatory T cells in long-lasting Graves disease. As for time point: newly diagnosed GD, antithyroid drugs for less than 3 months. Preparation of the TCR library used RNA extracted from PBMCs. With iRepertoire HTBI primers and Arm-PCR of CDR3 regions, TCR beta libraries were built. TCRdb processed the multiplex PCR reads anew with MiXCR; each CDR3 protein has one entry. Among around 480,000 distinct CDR3 sequences listed, about 16% were seen once. These same records also appear under a second study, on T cells in Graves' hyperthyroidism and ophthalmopathy.

Specimen: peripheral blood mononuclear cells (PBMCs), collected at new diagnosis, from a patient treated with antithyroid drugs. These receptor sequences come from a man aged 40-50 years with Graves disease.

The chain carries TRBV5-6 and TRBJ2-7, with a tentative D call TRBD1 (5 bases). The CDR3 loop spans 13 amino acids. The germline V gene encodes CDR1 SGHDT and CDR2 YYEEEE. V shed 3 bases and J shed 5 bases, with 12 bases lying between them. Written as DNA, the CDR3 is TGTGCCAGCAGCTCAGCAGGGATCCACGAGCAGTACTTC. This encodes CASSSAGIHEQYF.

Ten or more counts support this clonotype. This chain joins TRBV20-1 and TRBJ2-7; D call uncertain. The CDR3 is 12 amino acids. The V gene lost 6 bases and the J gene lost 2 bases, with 11 bases spanning the gap. Germline loops: CDR1 DFQATT, CDR2 SNEGSKA (reference sequence). The CDR3 coding sequence is TGCAGTGCCCGGGCGGATCCCTACGAGCAGTACTTC. This sequence encodes CSARADPYEQYF.

J is TRBJ2-3 and V is TRBV10-3; D uncertain. This CDR3 comprises 17 residues. Germline V gives CDR1 ENHRY, CDR2 SYGVKD. The V gene lost 3 bases and the J gene lost 6 bases, with 22 bases spanning the gap. In DNA form, the CDR3 reads TGTGCCATCAGTGACTTCAGCTCCTACAGCCCTGGGGATACGCAGTATTTT. The encoded protein is CAISDFSSYSPGDTQYF.

This clonotype was observed a few times. The V call is TRBV5-4, the J call TRBJ2-5; unclear D gene. V lost 3 bases and J 2 bases, leaving 8 bases between the germline ends. The germline CDR1 and CDR2 sequences are SGHNT and YYREEE (reference sequence). CDR3 size: 13 residues. The CDR3 DNA sequence: TGTGCCAGCAGCTCAATGGGGCAAGAGACCCAGTACTTC. Protein: CASSSMGQETQYF.

In this sample, this clonotype turned up many times. The chain links TRBV20-1 to TRBJ2-7; weak D call: TRBD2 (6 bases). Trimming shortened V by 3 bases and J by 6 bases, and 12 bases separated the two germline ends. Germline V CDR1 and CDR2: DFQATT, SNEGSKA (reference sequence). The CDR3 extends over 12 amino acids. The CDR3 bases are TGCAGTGCTAGGCGGCCAGCGGGCGAGCAGTACTTC. As protein: CSARRPAGEQYF.

This sequence joins TRBV24-1 and TRBJ2-1; 10 nucleotides line up with TRBD1. This CDR3 region has 16 residues. V dropped 1 base and J dropped 4; count of bases not matched to a gene: 3. Germline lookup yields CDR1 KGHDR and CDR2 SFDVKD. The CDR3 loop is CATSDFRTGGYNEQFF. Written as DNA, the CDR3 is TGTGCCACCAGTGATTTTAGGACAGGGGGTTACAATGAGCAGTTCTTC.

For the CDR3, the DNA is TGTGCCATCAGTGTGCCCGGAGATAATTCACCCCTCCACTTT. It encodes CAISVPGDNSPLHF. The chain has TRBV10-3 and TRBJ1-6; D not resolved. CDR1 is ENHRY and CDR2 is SYGVKD in the germline V gene. The CDR3 loop spans 14 amino acids. The V end lost 4 bases, the J end lost 5 bases, and 9 bases lay between the germline ends.

This clonotype showed up many times. V gene TRBV6-2 or TRBV6-3 combines with J gene TRBJ2-5; D is ambiguous. CDR1 is MNHEY, CDR2 SVGEGT, per germline. V lost 5 bases, J lost 8 bases, and 18 bases lay in between. The CDR3 has 14 amino acids. The CDR3 spells CASSELGSYGTQYF. DNA of the CDR3: TGTGCCAGCAGTGAACTGGGTAGCTACGGTACCCAGTACTTC.

This clonotype was seen only a few times. The V and J genes are TRBV28 and TRBJ1-5; D gene ambiguous. V was clipped by 10 bases and J by 7 bases, with 20 bases between them. This CDR3 spans 14 amino acids. Germline CDR1 reads MDHEN; CDR2 reads SYDVKM. CDR3 bases: TGTGCCACCACCCCCCCCGGGTTCAGGCAGCCCCAGCATTTT. Protein product: CATTPPGFRQPQHF.

This clonotype was seen a few times. The V and J genes are TRBV20-1 and TRBJ2-7, with TRBD2 matching 11 bases. The V and J ends lost 3 bases and 4 bases, in that order; junction bases with no gene match: 11. The CDR3 is made up of 16 amino acids. Germline assignment: CDR1 DFQATT and CDR2 SNEGSKA (reference sequence). This CDR3 reads CSARYSPSGRLYEQYF. The CDR3 DNA reads TGCAGTGCTAGGTATTCGCCTAGCGGGAGGTTGTACGAGCAGTACTTC.

About this clonotype: A read error may account for a junction end that differs from germline. The chain joins TRBV5-1 to TRBJ2-7; D remains ambiguous. The CDR3 length is 14 residues. CDR1 is SGHRS, CDR2 YFSETQ, per germline. DNA for the CDR3: TGTGCCAGCAGCTTGCCCTCGGCCTCCTACGAGCAGTACTTC. Translating gives CASSLPSASYEQYF.

This clonotype came up a few times. The chain joins TRBV7-8 to TRBJ2-7, with 11 bases aligning to TRBD2. Per the germline V gene, CDR1 is SGHVS and CDR2 is FQNEAQ. V lost 5 bases, J lost 4 bases, and 13 bases stayed unmatched. CDR3 size: 17 residues. The CDR3 bases are TGTGCCAGCAGCCGAGGACTAGCGGGCGGAGTTGGGTACGAGCAGTACTTC. Amino acid sequence: CASSRGLAGGVGYEQYF. The complete variable domain, with remaining parts taken from reference TRBV7-8 and TRBJ2-7, reads GAGVSQSPRYKVAKRGQDVALRCDPISGHVSLFWYQQALGQGPEFLTYFQNEAQLDKSGLPSDRFFAERPEGSVSTLKIQRTQQEDSAVYLCASSRGLAGGVGYEQYFGPGTRLTVT.

This clonotype has ten or more counts. The V gene is TRBV20-1, the J gene TRBJ2-7; D uncertain. Trimming left V 3 bases short and J 4 bases short, with 13 bases between. CDR1 and CDR2 from the germline V gene are DFQATT and SNEGSKA (reference sequence). The CDR3 sequence is 13 residues long. The CDR3 DNA sequence: TGCAGTGCTAGGCCCCCCCGTGGGTACGAGCAGTACTTC. Its protein product is CSARPPRGYEQYF.

The chain is built from TRBV19 and TRBJ1-5, with D possibly TRBD1 on 6 matching bases. CDR1 LNHDA and CDR2 SQIVND come from the germline V gene (reference sequence). Trimming left V 3 bases short and J 4 bases short, with 16 bases between. CDR3 length equals 16 residues. The CDR3 reads CASSIGGSINNQPQHF. The CDR3 coding sequence is TGTGCCAGTAGTATTGGGGGCAGTATTAATAATCAGCCCCAGCATTTT.

V gene TRBV7-9 combines with J gene TRBJ1-1; 10 bases fit TRBD1. The CDR3 length is 18 residues. Germline V lookup: CDR1 SEHNR, CDR2 FQNEAQ (reference sequence). V dropped 4 bases and J dropped 8; count of bases not matched to a gene: 19. The CDR3, as DNA: TGTGCCAGCAGCTGGGGACAGGGGCAACTAAGAATGGTACCCGAAGCTTTCTTT. Translating it yields CASSWGQGQLRMVPEAFF. The full variable domain, with the rest looked up from reference TRBV7-9 and TRBJ1-1, is DTGVSQNPRHKITKRGQNVTFRCDPISEHNRLYWYRQTLGQGPEFLTYFQNEAQLEKSRLLSDRFSAERPKGSFSTLEIQRTEQGDSAMYLCASSWGQGQLRMVPEAFFGQGTRLTVV.